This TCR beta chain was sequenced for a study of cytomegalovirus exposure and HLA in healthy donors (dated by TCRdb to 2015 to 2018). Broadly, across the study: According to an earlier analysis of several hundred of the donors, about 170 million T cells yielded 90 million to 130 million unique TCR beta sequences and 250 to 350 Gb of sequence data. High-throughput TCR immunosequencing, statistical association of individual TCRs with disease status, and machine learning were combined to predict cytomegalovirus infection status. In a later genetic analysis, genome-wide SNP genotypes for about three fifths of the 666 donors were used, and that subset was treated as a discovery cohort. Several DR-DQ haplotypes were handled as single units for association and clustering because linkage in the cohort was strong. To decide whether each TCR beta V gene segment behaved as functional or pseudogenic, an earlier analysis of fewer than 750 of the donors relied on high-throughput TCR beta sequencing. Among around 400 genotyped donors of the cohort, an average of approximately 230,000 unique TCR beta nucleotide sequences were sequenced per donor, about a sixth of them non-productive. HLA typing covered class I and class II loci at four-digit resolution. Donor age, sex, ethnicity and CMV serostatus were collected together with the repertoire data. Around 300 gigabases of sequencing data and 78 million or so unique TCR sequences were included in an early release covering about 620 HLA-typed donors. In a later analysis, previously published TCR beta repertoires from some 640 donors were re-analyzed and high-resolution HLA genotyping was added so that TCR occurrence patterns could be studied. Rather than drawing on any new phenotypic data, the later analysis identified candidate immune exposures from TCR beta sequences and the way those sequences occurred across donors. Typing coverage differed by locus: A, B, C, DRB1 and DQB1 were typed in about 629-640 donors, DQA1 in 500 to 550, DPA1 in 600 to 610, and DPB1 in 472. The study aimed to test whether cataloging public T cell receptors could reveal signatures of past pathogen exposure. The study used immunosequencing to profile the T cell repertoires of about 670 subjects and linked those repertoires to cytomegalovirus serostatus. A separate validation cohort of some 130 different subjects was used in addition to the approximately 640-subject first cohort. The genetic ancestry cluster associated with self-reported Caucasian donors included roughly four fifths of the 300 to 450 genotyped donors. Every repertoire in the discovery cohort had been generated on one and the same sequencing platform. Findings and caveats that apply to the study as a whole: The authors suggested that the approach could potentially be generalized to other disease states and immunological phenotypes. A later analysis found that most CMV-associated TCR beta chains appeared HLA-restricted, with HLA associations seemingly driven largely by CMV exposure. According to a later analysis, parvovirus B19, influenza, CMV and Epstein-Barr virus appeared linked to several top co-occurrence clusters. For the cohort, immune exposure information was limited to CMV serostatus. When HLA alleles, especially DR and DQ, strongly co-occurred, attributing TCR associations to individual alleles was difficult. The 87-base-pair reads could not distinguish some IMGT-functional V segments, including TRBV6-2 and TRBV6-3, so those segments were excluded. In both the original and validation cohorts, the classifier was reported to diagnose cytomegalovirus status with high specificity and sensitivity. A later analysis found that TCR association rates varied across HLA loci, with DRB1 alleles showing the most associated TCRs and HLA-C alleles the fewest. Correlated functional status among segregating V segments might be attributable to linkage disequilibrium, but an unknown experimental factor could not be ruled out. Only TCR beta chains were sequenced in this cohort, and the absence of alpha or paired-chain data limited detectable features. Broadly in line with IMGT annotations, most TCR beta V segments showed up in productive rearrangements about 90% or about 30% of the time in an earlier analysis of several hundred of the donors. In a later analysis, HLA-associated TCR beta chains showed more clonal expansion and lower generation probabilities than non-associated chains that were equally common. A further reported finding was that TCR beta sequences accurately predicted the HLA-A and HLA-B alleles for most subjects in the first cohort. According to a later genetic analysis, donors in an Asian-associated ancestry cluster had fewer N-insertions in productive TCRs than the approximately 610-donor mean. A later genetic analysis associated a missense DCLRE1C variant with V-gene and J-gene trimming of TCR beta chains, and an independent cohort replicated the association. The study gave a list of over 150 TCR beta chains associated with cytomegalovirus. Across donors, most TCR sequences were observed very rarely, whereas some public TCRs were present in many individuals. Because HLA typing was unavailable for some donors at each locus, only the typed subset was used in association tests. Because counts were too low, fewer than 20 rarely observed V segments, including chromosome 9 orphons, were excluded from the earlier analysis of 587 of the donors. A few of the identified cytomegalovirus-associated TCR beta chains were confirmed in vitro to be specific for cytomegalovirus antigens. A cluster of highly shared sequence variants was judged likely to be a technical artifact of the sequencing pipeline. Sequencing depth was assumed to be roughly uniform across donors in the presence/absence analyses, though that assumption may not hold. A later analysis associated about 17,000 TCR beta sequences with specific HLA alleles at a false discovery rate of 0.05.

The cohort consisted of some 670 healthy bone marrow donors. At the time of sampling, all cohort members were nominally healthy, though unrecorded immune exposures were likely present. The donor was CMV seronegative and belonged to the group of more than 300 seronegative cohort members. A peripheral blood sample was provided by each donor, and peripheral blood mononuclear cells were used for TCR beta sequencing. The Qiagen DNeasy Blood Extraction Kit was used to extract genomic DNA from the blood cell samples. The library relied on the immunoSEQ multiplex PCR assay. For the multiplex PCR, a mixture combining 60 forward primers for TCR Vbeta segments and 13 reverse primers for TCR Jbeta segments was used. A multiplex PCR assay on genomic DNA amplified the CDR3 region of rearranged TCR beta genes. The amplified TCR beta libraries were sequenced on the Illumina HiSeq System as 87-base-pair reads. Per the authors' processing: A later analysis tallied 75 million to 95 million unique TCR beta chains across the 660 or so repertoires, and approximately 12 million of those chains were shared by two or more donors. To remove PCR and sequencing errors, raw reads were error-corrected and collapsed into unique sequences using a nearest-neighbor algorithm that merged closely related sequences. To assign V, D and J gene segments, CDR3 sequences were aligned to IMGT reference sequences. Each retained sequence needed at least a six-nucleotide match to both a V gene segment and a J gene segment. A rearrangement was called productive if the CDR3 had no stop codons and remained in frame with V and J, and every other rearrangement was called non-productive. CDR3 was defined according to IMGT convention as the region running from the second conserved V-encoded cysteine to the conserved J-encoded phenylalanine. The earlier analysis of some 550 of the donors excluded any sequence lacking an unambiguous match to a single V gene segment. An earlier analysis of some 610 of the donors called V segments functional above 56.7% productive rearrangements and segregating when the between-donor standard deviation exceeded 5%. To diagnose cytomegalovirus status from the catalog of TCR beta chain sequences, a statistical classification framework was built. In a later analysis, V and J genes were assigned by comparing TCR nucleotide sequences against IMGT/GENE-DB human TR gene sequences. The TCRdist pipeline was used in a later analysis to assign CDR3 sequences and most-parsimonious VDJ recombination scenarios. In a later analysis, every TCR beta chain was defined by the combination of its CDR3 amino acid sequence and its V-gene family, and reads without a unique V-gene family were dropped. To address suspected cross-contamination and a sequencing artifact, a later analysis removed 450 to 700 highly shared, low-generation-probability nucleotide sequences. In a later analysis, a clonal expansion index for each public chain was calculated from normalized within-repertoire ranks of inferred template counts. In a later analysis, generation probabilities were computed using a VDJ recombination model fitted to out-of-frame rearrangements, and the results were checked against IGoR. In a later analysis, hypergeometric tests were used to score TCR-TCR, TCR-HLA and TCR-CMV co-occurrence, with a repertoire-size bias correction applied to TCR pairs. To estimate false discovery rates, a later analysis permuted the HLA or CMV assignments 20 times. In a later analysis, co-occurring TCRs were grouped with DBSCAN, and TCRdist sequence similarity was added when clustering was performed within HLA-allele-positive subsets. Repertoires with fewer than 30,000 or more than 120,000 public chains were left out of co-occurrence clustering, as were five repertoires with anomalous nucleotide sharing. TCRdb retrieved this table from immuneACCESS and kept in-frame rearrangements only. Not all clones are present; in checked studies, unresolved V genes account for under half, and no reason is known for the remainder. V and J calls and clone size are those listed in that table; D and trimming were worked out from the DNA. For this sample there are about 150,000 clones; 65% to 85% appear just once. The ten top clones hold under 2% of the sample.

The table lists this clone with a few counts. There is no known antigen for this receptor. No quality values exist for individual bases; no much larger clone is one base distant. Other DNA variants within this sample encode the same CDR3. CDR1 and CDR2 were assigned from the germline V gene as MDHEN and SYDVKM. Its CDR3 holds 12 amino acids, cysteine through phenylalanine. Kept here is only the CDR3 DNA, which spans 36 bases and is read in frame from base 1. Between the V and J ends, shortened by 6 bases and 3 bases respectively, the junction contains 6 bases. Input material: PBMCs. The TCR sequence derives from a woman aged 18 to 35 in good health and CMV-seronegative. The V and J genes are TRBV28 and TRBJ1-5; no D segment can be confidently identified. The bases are TGTGCCAGCAGCCCTCTCAATCAGCCCCAGCATTTT. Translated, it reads CASSPLNQPQHF.